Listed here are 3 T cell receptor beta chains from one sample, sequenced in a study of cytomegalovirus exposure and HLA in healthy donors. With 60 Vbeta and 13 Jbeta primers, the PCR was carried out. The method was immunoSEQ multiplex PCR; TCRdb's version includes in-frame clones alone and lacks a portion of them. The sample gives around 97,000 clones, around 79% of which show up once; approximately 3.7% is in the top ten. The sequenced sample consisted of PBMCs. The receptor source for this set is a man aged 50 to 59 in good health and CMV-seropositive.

This CDR3 is CASSLEWTLGGEETQYF. The CDR3 DNA sequence: TGTGCCAGCAGCTTGGAGTGGACTTTGGGGGGGGAAGAGACCCAGTACTTC. This rearrangement joins TRBV5-6 to TRBJ2-5; 7 bases agree with TRBD2. Germline CDR1 SGHDT, CDR2 YYEEEE. V lost 0 bases to trimming and J lost 3 bases; unmatched junction nucleotides: 11. The CDR3 is 17 amino acids.

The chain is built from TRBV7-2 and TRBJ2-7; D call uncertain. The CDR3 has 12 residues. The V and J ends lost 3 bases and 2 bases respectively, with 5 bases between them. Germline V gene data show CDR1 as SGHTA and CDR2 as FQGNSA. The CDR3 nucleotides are TGTGCCAGCAGCTTTATAGCCTACGAGCAGTACTTC. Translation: CASSFIAYEQYF.

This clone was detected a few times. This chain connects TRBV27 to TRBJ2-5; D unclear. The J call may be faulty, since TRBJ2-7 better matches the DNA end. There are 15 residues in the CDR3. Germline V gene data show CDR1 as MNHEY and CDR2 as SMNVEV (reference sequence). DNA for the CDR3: TGTGCCAGCAAGCTAAGAGCGATAGAACCCTACGAGCAGTACTTC. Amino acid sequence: CASKLRAIEPYEQYF.